This T cell receptor (beta chain) was retrieved from a study of cytomegalovirus exposure and HLA in healthy donors. Study-level points and caveats: V- and J-gene trimming of TCR beta was linked (in a later analysis) to a missense DCLRE1C variant. The classifier was said to identify cytomegalovirus status with high specificity and sensitivity. The study designated about 160 TCR beta chains cytomegalovirus-associated. DRB1 showed the most TCR associations and HLA-C the fewest in a later analysis, as rates varied by HLA locus.

A remark on this clone: The antigen is unknown.

Both 60 Vbeta primers and 13 Jbeta primers went into the PCR. TCRdb's table, derived via immunoSEQ multiplex PCR, lists solely in-frame clones and lacks some. The data contain about 170,000 clones, approximately 73% of them seen just once; the ten biggest clones take up under 7%. The CDR3 runs to 13 residues. CDR1 is KGHSH, CDR2 LQKENI, per germline. V gave up 3 bases and J gave up 5 bases; unmatched junction bases: 2. This chain connects TRBV18 to TRBJ2-7, with 9 bases matching TRBD2. The sample consisted of PBMCs. This receptor was obtained from a woman in her late teens or twenties in good health and CMV-seropositive. CDR3 loop: CASSPGLANEQYF. The DNA for the CDR3 is TGTGCCAGCTCACCTGGACTAGCGAACGAGCAGTACTTC.